The clone carrying this T cell receptor (beta chain) was picked up a small number of times. Clones were sequenced by immunoSEQ multiplex PCR, and TCRdb holds only the in-frame ones, with some missing. The sample lists tens of thousands of clones, roughly 84% occurring once. The investigators sampled blood at baseline, at cycle 4 day 1, and at cycle 7 day 1. The CDR3 sequence is 12 residues long. Trimming cost V 5 bases and J 3 bases, with 8 bases left between them. From germline, CDR1 is SEHNR and CDR2 FQNEAQ (reference sequence). This sample stems from a study of OX40 agonist ivuxolimab in advanced cancers.

The clonotype comes from an adult with an advanced solid tumor such as melanoma, head and neck, liver or kidney cancer. The rearrangement joins TRBV7-9 to TRBJ2-7; D is unresolved. This specimen was CD4+ or CD8+ T cells sorted from blood, taken in a trial of the OX40 agonist ivuxolimab. In nucleotides, the CDR3 is TGTGCCAGCAGCACTCTGAACTACGAGCAGTACTTC. Encoded protein: CASSTLNYEQYF.